Each of the 10 T cell receptor beta chains below was sequenced from the same sample in a study of shared clonotypes between healthy human individuals. CD8 cells classed as naive were CD45RO-negative and positively selected for CCR7, excluding terminally differentiated effector memory CD45RA+ cells. Libraries were prepared by immunoSEQ multiplex PCR; TCRdb keeps only in-frame clonotypes and omits some of them. The data contain around 1,900,000 clones, just over 90% of them seen just once; the ten biggest clones take up more than 1.5%. Sequencing was carried out using naive CD8+ T cells from PBMCs. These TCRs come from a man younger than 30 in good health. Some clones in this sample may be carry-over from other donors' samples.

The rearrangement links TRBV20-1 to TRBJ2-1, with a tentative D call TRBD2 (5 bases). This CDR3 is 11 amino acids long. V lost 5 bases, J lost 10 bases, and 12 bases lay in between. Looked up from germline, CDR1 is DFQATT and CDR2 is SNEGSKA (reference sequence). The CDR3 sequence: CSARRAREQFF. CDR3 bases: TGCAGTGCTCGGCGGGCTCGGGAGCAGTTCTTC.

V and J are TRBV14 and TRBJ2-7; 8 nucleotides agree with TRBD2. Germline CDR1 is SGHDN and CDR2 is FVKESK. The CDR3 sequence is 14 residues long. Unmatched junction bases numbered 6, after V lost 4 bases and J lost 4 bases. The CDR3 sequence is CASSLGIAGYEQYF. The CDR3 nucleotides are TGTGCCAGCAGCCTCGGGATAGCGGGATACGAGCAGTACTTC.

The CDR3 coding sequence is TGTGCCAGCAGCTTAGTGGTGGGCGGTCGTAGCTCCTACGAGCAGTACTTC. As protein: CASSLVVGGRSSYEQYF. The V call is TRBV7-6, the J call TRBJ2-7; no clear D gene. The CDR3 is 17 residues long. V lost 1 base, J lost 0 bases, and 16 bases lay in between. Germline loops: CDR1 SGHVS, CDR2 FNYEAQ.

V and J are TRBV7-9 and TRBJ2-7; D perhaps matches TRBD2 (6 bases). CDR1 and CDR2 (germline): SEHNR, FQNEAQ (reference sequence). This CDR3 contains 16 residues. V was pared by 2 bases and J by 3 bases, with 17 bases between. CDR3 loop: CASSLISAQGGYEQYF. Here the CDR3 DNA reads TGTGCCAGCAGCTTAATTTCGGCGCAGGGAGGCTACGAGCAGTACTTC.

This clone was counted a few times. This chain links TRBV28 with TRBJ1-5; D is unresolved. CDR1 is MDHEN, CDR2 SYDVKM, per germline. Deletions cut 6 bases from V and 7 bases from J, with 13 bases between. The CDR3 loop spans 13 amino acids. The CDR3 coding sequence is TGTGCCAGCAGCCCCGATTCGGGCCAGCCCCAGCATTTT. Its protein is CASSPDSGQPQHF.

The chain combines TRBV2 with TRBJ1-5; D remains ambiguous. The V gene lost 3 bases and the J gene lost 2 bases, with 8 bases spanning the gap. CDR1 and CDR2 (germline): SNHLY, FYNNEI. This CDR3 spans 14 amino acids. The CDR3 is CASSDWGGNQPQHF. Here the CDR3 DNA reads TGTGCCAGCAGTGATTGGGGAGGCAATCAGCCCCAGCATTTT.

This clone showed up just once. J is TRBJ2-2 and V is TRBV21-1; TRBD2 is taken as the D call from the table, unchecked against the DNA. TRBV21-1 is marked as a pseudogene. There are 17 residues in the CDR3. The CDR3 is CASSKGYLAGFPGELFF. CDR3 DNA: TGTGCCAGCAGCAAAGGTTACCTAGCGGGATTCCCCGGGGAGCTGTTTTTT.

The rearrangement uses TRBV10-2 and TRBJ1-4; D ambiguous. Trimming pared 8 bases from V and 12 bases from J, leaving 13 bases between. Germline-derived CDR1 and CDR2 are WSHSY and SAAADI. CDR3 length equals 11 residues. The CDR3 here is CASAEGGELFF. The CDR3 coding sequence is TGCGCCAGCGCTGAGGGAGGCGAACTGTTTTTT.

The chain combines TRBV2 with TRBJ2-7; D remains ambiguous. The CDR3 totals 14 residues. In germline, CDR1 is SNHLY, CDR2 FYNNEI. The V gene lost 3 bases and the J gene lost 0 bases, with 9 bases spanning the gap. The CDR3 nucleotides are TGTGCCAGCAGTGACCCCGCCAGCTCCTACGAGCAGTACTTC. This encodes CASSDPASSYEQYF.

The V and J genes are TRBV28 and TRBJ2-1; 7 bases match TRBD1. CDR1 and CDR2 from the germline V gene are MDHEN and SYDVKM. This CDR3 spans 18 amino acids. With 3 bases clipped from V and 0 bases from J, the junction kept 11 bases outside the gene matches. CDR3: CASSLPESGTVSYNEQFF. In DNA form, the CDR3 reads TGTGCCAGCAGTTTGCCCGAGTCCGGGACAGTCTCCTACAATGAGCAGTTCTTC. Full variable domain (outside the CDR3, taken from reference TRBV28 and TRBJ2-1): DVKVTQSSRYLVKRTGEKVFLECVQDMDHENMFWYRQDPGLGLRLIYFSYDVKMKEKGDIPEGYSVSREKKERFSLILESASTNQTSMYLCASSLPESGTVSYNEQFFGPGTRLTVL.